This TCR beta chain comes out of a study of cytomegalovirus exposure and HLA in healthy donors. The PCR ran on 60 Vbeta and 13 Jbeta primers. The assay was immunoSEQ multiplex PCR, and TCRdb's table has in-frame clones only and misses some. This table holds some 140,000 clones, roughly 78% found once. CDR3 length: 14 amino acids. V dropped 6 bases and J dropped 0 bases, with 11 bases sitting between them. Germline values: CDR1 ENHRY, CDR2 SYGVKD. V is TRBV10-3 and J is TRBJ1-2; no clear D gene. This receptor was identified in a man aged 25 to 45 in good health. Specimen: PBMCs. Here the CDR3 reads CAISLQVANYGYTF. CDR3 nucleotide sequence: TGTGCCATCAGCCTCCAGGTAGCTAACTATGGCTACACCTTC.